These 8 T cell receptor beta chains were all obtained from the same sample, sequenced in a study of technical replicates of blood from four donors. Libraries were prepared by immunoSEQ multiplex PCR; TCRdb keeps only in-frame clonotypes and omits some of them. The data hold some 91,000 clones, with 90% to 97% observed a single time. Sequences were obtained from T cells isolated from PBMCs. The receptors come from a human donor in good health.

The gene calls are TRBV27 and TRBJ1-1; 9 bases map to TRBD1. Germline CDR1 reads MNHEY; CDR2 reads SMNVEV (reference sequence). J lost 8 bases, V lost 5 bases, and 12 bases had no gene match. The CDR3 is 15 residues long. This CDR3 is CASSPSGQGPLEAFF. CDR3 sequence (DNA): TGTGCCAGCAGTCCAAGTGGACAGGGGCCCTTGGAAGCTTTCTTT.

This chain joins TRBV28 and TRBJ2-1, with D perhaps matching TRBD2 (5 bases). The V end was cut by 5 bases, the J end by 4 bases, with 18 bases between. CDR1 is MDHEN, CDR2 SYDVKM, per germline. CDR3 size: 16 residues. The CDR3 nucleotides read TGTGCCAGCAGTAGCCTCGGACTCGAGACATACAATGAGCAGTTCTTC. Translation: CASSSLGLETYNEQFF.

The chain links TRBV5-6 to TRBJ1-2; TRBD1 might be the D (6 bases). Trimming left V 1 base short and J 6 bases short, with 7 bases between. The CDR3 is 12 residues long. Germline V lookup: CDR1 SGHDT, CDR2 YYEEEE. The CDR3 reads CASSLTGNGYTF. The CDR3 region has the DNA TGTGCCAGCAGCTTGACAGGGAATGGCTACACCTTC.

The chain is built from TRBV2 and TRBJ2-2, with D hard to call. Trimming shortened V by 2 bases and J by 0 bases, and 7 bases separated the two germline ends. The CDR3 extends over 15 amino acids. The germline V gene has CDR1 SNHLY and CDR2 FYNNEI. The CDR3 protein is CASSERSANTGELFF. The CDR3 DNA is TGTGCCAGCAGTGAAAGGAGCGCGAACACCGGGGAGCTGTTTTTT. The variable domain in full, completed from reference TRBV2 and TRBJ2-2, reads EPEVTQTPSHQVTQMGQEVILRCVPISNHLYFYWYRQILGQKVEFLVSFYNNEISEKSEIFDDQFSVERPDGSNFTLKIRSTKLEDSAMYFCASSERSANTGELFFGEGSRLTVL.

This sequence joins TRBV7-8 and TRBJ2-7, with TRBD2 as a possible D gene (5 bases). This CDR3 has 15 residues. V lost 3 bases, J lost 1 base, and 13 bases lay in between. Per germline, CDR1 SGHVS and CDR2 FQNEAQ. In nucleotides, the CDR3 is TGTGCCAGCAGCTTTTCACCGGGATCATCCTACGAGCAGTACTTC. This gives the protein CASSFSPGSSYEQYF.

The rearrangement joins TRBV19 to TRBJ2-7; 7 bases match TRBD2. The CDR3 is made up of 17 amino acids. Germline assignment: CDR1 LNHDA and CDR2 SQIVND (reference sequence). The V and J ends lost 5 bases and 0 bases, in that order; junction bases with no gene match: 13. CDR3 loop: CASSADQPGLHSYEQYF. In DNA form, the CDR3 reads TGTGCCAGTAGTGCAGATCAGCCGGGACTACACTCCTACGAGCAGTACTTC.

This chain connects TRBV6-1 to TRBJ2-3, with D perhaps matching TRBD1 (6 bases). CDR3 size: 15 residues. From germline, CDR1 is MNHNS and CDR2 SASEGT. V was clipped by 5 bases and J by 0 bases, with 12 bases between them. The CDR3, as DNA: TGTGCCAGCAGTTCTCCGGGACATAGCACAGATACGCAGTATTTT. Translation gives CASSSPGHSTDTQYF.

The chain carries TRBV30 and TRBJ2-3; D possibly corresponds to TRBD2 (6 bases). V lost 5 bases and J 0 bases, leaving 9 bases between the germline ends. Germline V gene sequence: CDR1 GTSNPN, CDR2 SVGIG (reference sequence). The CDR3 is 13 amino acids. The CDR3 here is CAWVRGSTDTQYF. The CDR3 DNA reads as TGTGCCTGGGTCCGGGGGAGCACAGATACGCAGTATTTT.